What follows are 32 T cell receptor beta chains derived from one specimen sequenced in a study of blood T cell repertoires in COVID-19. Data came from immunoSEQ multiplex PCR; TCRdb stores just in-frame clones and leaves some out. The table includes about 240,000 clones, around four fifths detected once. Sequenced material: peripheral blood. All receptors come from a woman aged 60-75 years with active or convalescent COVID-19.

The chain employs TRBV11-2 and TRBJ2-5; no reliable D call. Trimming stripped 5 bases from V and 5 bases from J, with 18 bases between. The CDR3 is made up of 15 amino acids. Germline CDR1 SGHAT, CDR2 FQNNGV. CDR3 sequence (DNA): TGTGCCAGCAGCCTGACCCTGGGCAGCAGGGAGACCCAGTACTTC. This translates into CASSLTLGSRETQYF. The entire variable domain, with the rest obtained from reference TRBV11-2 and TRBJ2-5, is as follows: EAGVAQSPRYKIIEKRQSVAFWCNPISGHATLYWYQQILGQGPKLLIQFQNNGVVDDSQLPKDRFSAERLKGVDSTLKIQPAKLEDSAVYLCASSLTLGSRETQYFGPGTRLLVL.

The rearrangement uses TRBV5-6 and TRBJ2-3, with 11 bases identical to TRBD2. J gave up 4 bases and V 4 bases, and 5 bases lay outside the gene matches. This CDR3 has 15 residues. CDR1 is SGHDT, CDR2 YYEEEE, per germline. The CDR3 DNA sequence: TGTGCCAGCAGCCTGACTAGCGGGGAGGCAGATACGCAGTATTTT. It yields the protein CASSLTSGEADTQYF.

The J gene is TRBJ1-5, the V gene TRBV6-5; 9 bases agree with TRBD1. The CDR3 consists of 13 residues. The germline V gene encodes CDR1 MNHEY and CDR2 SVGAGI. The V and J ends lost 6 bases and 5 bases, in that order; junction bases with no gene match: 2. CDR3 sequence: CASSWTGDQPQHF. The CDR3, as DNA: TGTGCCAGCAGCTGGACAGGGGATCAGCCCCAGCATTTT.

This sequence joins TRBV19 and TRBJ1-5, with TRBD1 matching over 7 bases. The CDR3 consists of 19 residues. J gave up 3 bases and V 5 bases, and 19 bases lay outside the gene matches. Germline-derived CDR1 and CDR2 are LNHDA and SQIVND (reference sequence). The CDR3 sequence: CASSPLYRGEGIVNQPQHF. CDR3 bases: TGTGCCAGTAGTCCCCTCTACAGGGGAGAGGGTATTGTCAATCAGCCCCAGCATTTT.

This clone was seen a handful of times. The gene calls are TRBV6-5 and TRBJ2-7, with a weak D call TRBD1 (6 bases). The V gene lost 4 bases and the J gene lost 2 bases, with 12 bases spanning the gap. The germline gives CDR1 MNHEY, CDR2 SVGAGI. The CDR3 consists of 14 residues. DNA of the CDR3: TGTGCCAGCAGTTCCAGGGGTCCGGCCTACGAGCAGTACTTC. This translates into CASSSRGPAYEQYF.

The DNA of the CDR3 is TGTGCCAGCAGCGGTATGAGGGACAGTACTAATGAAAAACTGTTTTTT. It codes for CASSGMRDSTNEKLFF. V is TRBV7-9 and J is TRBJ1-4, with TRBD1 matching 7 bases. The V segment lost 5 bases and the J segment 2 bases; nucleotides outside the gene matches: 8. The CDR3 sequence is 16 residues long. CDR1 and CDR2 (germline): SEHNR, FQNEAQ (reference sequence). The full variable domain, rest sourced from reference TRBV7-9 and TRBJ1-4, is DTGVSQNPRHKITKRGQNVTFRCDPISEHNRLYWYRQTLGQGPEFLTYFQNEAQLEKSRLLSDRFSAERPKGSFSTLEIQRTEQGDSAMYLCASSGMRDSTNEKLFFGSGTQLSVL.

CDR3 amino acids: CATRLSGGAFNEQFF. The CDR3 DNA is TGTGCCACCAGATTAAGCGGGGGGGCCTTCAATGAGCAGTTCTTC. The chain carries TRBV6-5 and TRBJ2-1; 10 bases align to TRBD2. V dropped 10 bases and J dropped 6; count of bases not matched to a gene: 12. The CDR3 is 15 amino acids. Germline CDR1 reads MNHEY; CDR2 reads SVGAGI.

The chain couples TRBV5-8 to TRBJ1-6; D gene ambiguous. With 5 bases removed from V and 2 bases from J, the gap between germline ends came to 11 bases. The CDR3 has 15 amino acids. The germline V gene encodes CDR1 SGHTS and CDR2 YDEGEE. This chain's CDR3 is CASRRTGTYNSPLHF. Here the CDR3 DNA reads TGTGCCAGCAGGAGGACGGGGACCTATAATTCACCCCTCCACTTT.

The rearrangement links TRBV5-5 to TRBJ2-1, with D tentatively TRBD2 (6 bases). The CDR3 loop spans 15 amino acids. V was clipped by 4 bases and J by 3 bases, with 14 bases between them. In germline, CDR1 is SGHKS, CDR2 YYEKEE (reference sequence). CDR3 coding DNA: TGTGCCAGCAGCCCCGGAGGGAACAGCTACAATGAGCAGTTCTTC. As protein: CASSPGGNSYNEQFF. The full variable domain, with the rest looked up from reference TRBV5-5 and TRBJ2-1, is DAGVTQSPTHLIKTRGQQVTLRCSPISGHKSVSWYQQVLGQGPQFIFQYYEKEERGRGNFPDRFSARQFPNYSSELNVNALLLGDSALYLCASSPGGNSYNEQFFGPGTRLTVL.

Note on this clone: Other DNA sequences from this sample encode an identical CDR3 as well. The chain carries TRBV5-1 and TRBJ2-7; a possible D gene is TRBD2 (5 bases). This CDR3 contains 15 residues. Trimming pared 0 bases from V and 0 bases from J, leaving 10 bases between. The germline V gene encodes CDR1 SGHRS and CDR2 YFSETQ. As DNA, the CDR3 is TGCGCCAGCAGCTTGGGTGCGGGCAGCTCCTACGAGCAGTACTTC. It yields the protein CASSLGAGSSYEQYF.

This clone was seen just once. The rearrangement uses TRBV30 and TRBJ1-1; a weak D match, TRBD1 (5 bases). Trimming cost V 4 bases and J 5 bases, with 14 bases left between them. The CDR3 has 13 amino acids. CDR1 and CDR2 from the germline V gene are GTSNPN and SVGIG (reference sequence). Written as DNA, the CDR3 is TGTGCCTGGACTATTTCTGGGGGGACTGAAGCTTTCTTT. It yields the protein CAWTISGGTEAFF.

This chain connects TRBV11-3 to TRBJ2-7, with 11 bases fitting TRBD2. CDR1 SGHNT and CDR2 YENEEA come from the germline V gene. V dropped 3 bases and J dropped 2; count of bases not matched to a gene: 9. The CDR3 consists of 17 residues. The CDR3 DNA is TGTGCCAGCAGCTTCTCCGGGACTAGCGGAGGGCCCTACGAGCAGTACTTC. This sequence encodes CASSFSGTSGGPYEQYF.

The chain combines TRBV5-1 with TRBJ1-2, with 8 bases matching TRBD1. This CDR3 region has 14 residues. The V gene's germline CDR1 is SGHRS and CDR2 YFSETQ. V lost 6 bases to trimming and J lost 1 base; unmatched junction nucleotides: 5. The CDR3 coding sequence is TGCGCCAGCAACCCGGACAGGGATAACTATGGCTACACCTTC. Translating gives CASNPDRDNYGYTF.

The chain links TRBV6-1 to TRBJ2-6, with unresolved D. The CDR3 extends over 15 amino acids. Trimming shortened V by 3 bases and J by 2 bases, and 8 bases separated the two germline ends. From germline, CDR1 is MNHNS and CDR2 SASEGT. The CDR3 is CASSDPLAGANVLTF. As DNA, the CDR3 is TGTGCCAGCAGTGACCCGTTAGCTGGGGCCAACGTCCTGACTTTC.

This chain links TRBV6-5 with TRBJ1-2, with unresolved D. The CDR3 is 11 residues long. With 6 bases removed from V and 7 bases from J, the gap between germline ends came to 9 bases. From germline, CDR1 is MNHEY and CDR2 SVGAGI. CDR3 in amino acids: CASSETIGYTF. Written as DNA, the CDR3 is TGTGCCAGCAGCGAGACAATTGGCTACACCTTC.

V and J are TRBV2 and TRBJ2-7; TRBD1 is a possible D gene (6 bases). This CDR3 spans 13 amino acids. Germline V gene sequence: CDR1 SNHLY, CDR2 FYNNEI. V lost 6 bases and J lost 2, with 11 bases in between. CDR3 bases: TGTGCCAGCAGCCCGGACAGTGCCTACGAGCAGTACTTC. The encoded protein is CASSPDSAYEQYF.

J is TRBJ1-1 and V is TRBV7-8; D is unresolved. The CDR3 totals 13 residues. CDR1 is SGHVS and CDR2 is FQNEAQ in the germline V gene. V lost 3 bases and J lost 5, with 10 bases in between. In DNA, the CDR3 is TGTGCCAGCAGCTTCGGAGGAAATACTGAAGCTTTCTTT. This gives the protein CASSFGGNTEAFF. The full variable domain, completed using reference TRBV7-8 and TRBJ1-1, is GAGVSQSPRYKVAKRGQDVALRCDPISGHVSLFWYQQALGQGPEFLTYFQNEAQLDKSGLPSDRFFAERPEGSVSTLKIQRTQQEDSAVYLCASSFGGNTEAFFGQGTRLTVV.

The genes are TRBV9 and TRBJ1-1; 7 nucleotides align to TRBD1. Germline CDR1 and CDR2: SGDLS and YYNGEE. CDR3 length equals 19 residues. V lost 2 bases and J lost 5; bases outside the gene matches: 21. The CDR3 DNA reads as TGTGCCAGCAGCGTCCGTACGATCCCAGGGACAGTCAGGGGGACTGAAGCTTTCTTT. It translates to CASSVRTIPGTVRGTEAFF.

V usage is TRBV7-9 and J usage is TRBJ2-2; possibly TRBD2 for D (5 bases). Trimming took off 2 bases at V and 4 bases at J, with 20 bases between the two ends. The CDR3 is 18 residues long. CDR1 is SEHNR, CDR2 FQNEAQ, per germline (reference sequence). Written as DNA, the CDR3 is TGTGCCAGCAGCTTATTCGGATTGGGAGCTTCGGGCACCGGGGAGCTGTTTTTT. Amino acid sequence: CASSLFGLGASGTGELFF.

The chain carries TRBV7-9 and TRBJ1-2; TRBD1 matches 7 bases. The CDR3 has 17 amino acids. Germline V CDR1 and CDR2: SEHNR, FQNEAQ (reference sequence). After removal of 4 bases from V and 4 bases from J, the junction contained 15 bases not matched to a gene. Written as DNA, the CDR3 is TGTGCCAGCAGCTCATCTACAGGGGCCTCTAGGTCCTATGGCTACACCTTC. Protein: CASSSSTGASRSYGYTF.

This clone was recorded a few times. The V and J genes are TRBV27 and TRBJ1-2; no firm D call. The CDR3 is made up of 14 amino acids. Trimming stripped 5 bases from V and 8 bases from J, with 18 bases between. Per germline, CDR1 MNHEY and CDR2 SMNVEV (reference sequence). The CDR3 sequence is CASSPRTDSWGYTF. DNA for the CDR3: TGTGCCAGCAGTCCCCGGACGGACTCTTGGGGCTACACCTTC.

The CDR3 loop reads CASSHTTRAKETQYF. CDR3 nucleotide sequence: TGTGCCAGCAGCCACACCACTAGGGCCAAAGAGACCCAGTACTTC. The chain has TRBV3-1 (or the pseudogene TRBV3-2) and TRBJ2-5, with D perhaps TRBD2 (5 bases). The ends were cut back, 3 bases at V and 3 bases at J, with 14 bases in the middle. This CDR3 region has 15 residues. The germline V gene encodes CDR1 LGHDT and CDR2 YNNKEL (reference sequence).

The chain joins TRBV13 to TRBJ2-1; tentatively, D is TRBD2 (7 bases). CDR3 length: 16 amino acids. The V end lost 6 bases, the J end lost 5 bases, and 20 bases lay between the germline ends. Germline loops: CDR1 PRHDT, CDR2 FYEKMQ (reference sequence). The CDR3 coding sequence is TGTGCCAGCAGGATCTGGGGAGGGGGTGCCGACAATGAGCAGTTCTTC. The encoded protein is CASRIWGGGADNEQFF.

The rearrangement links TRBV19 to TRBJ1-2; perhaps TRBD1 as D (6 bases). V was trimmed by 6 bases and J by 13 bases, leaving 21 bases between them. This CDR3 has 13 residues. Per germline, CDR1 LNHDA and CDR2 SQIVND (reference sequence). The CDR3 sequence is CASSTQGLRYSTF. CDR3 sequence (DNA): TGTGCCAGTAGCACCCAGGGGCTCCGATATAGCACCTTC. The full variable domain, completed using reference TRBV19 and TRBJ1-2, is DGGITQSPKYLFRKEGQNVTLSCEQNLNHDAMYWYRQDPGQGLRLIYYSQIVNDFQKGDIAEGYSVSREKKESFPLTVTSAQKNPTAFYLCASSTQGLRYSTFGSGTRLTVV.

The chain links TRBV18 to TRBJ1-1; tentatively, D is TRBD1 (5 bases). V gave up 3 bases and J gave up 2 bases, with 16 bases separating them. Looked up from germline, CDR1 is KGHSH and CDR2 is LQKENI. This CDR3 spans 16 amino acids. CDR3 amino acids: CASSPNRGNGNTEAFF. The CDR3 DNA sequence: TGTGCCAGCTCACCGAATAGGGGCAACGGCAACACTGAAGCTTTCTTT.

This clone was seen once. The chain uses TRBV5-6 and TRBJ1-6; D unresolved. The length of the CDR3 is 14 residues. Trimming removed 1 base from V and 9 bases from J, with 11 bases in between. Germline values: CDR1 SGHDT, CDR2 YYEEEE. This chain's CDR3 is CASSLNRLFSPLHF. The CDR3 DNA sequence: TGTGCCAGCAGCTTGAACAGATTGTTTTCACCCCTCCACTTT.

This rearrangement joins TRBV6-5 to TRBJ2-3, with D possibly TRBD1 on 5 matching bases. Germline loops: CDR1 MNHEY, CDR2 SVGAGI. The CDR3 totals 16 residues. The V gene lost 0 bases and the J gene lost 2 bases, with 12 bases spanning the gap. Here the CDR3 reads CASSYSTAGYTDTQYF. DNA for the CDR3: TGTGCCAGCAGTTACTCGACCGCAGGGTACACAGATACGCAGTATTTT.

This clone was found a few times. The chain recombines TRBV6-5 with TRBJ2-1; D remains ambiguous. The CDR3 covers 13 residues. The germline V gene encodes CDR1 MNHEY and CDR2 SVGAGI. V lost 6 bases and J lost 10, with 16 bases in between. The CDR3 region is CASSLGPGREQFF. The CDR3 DNA sequence: TGTGCCAGCAGCCTTGGGCCAGGCCGAGAGCAGTTCTTC.

In this sample, this clone turned up once. V is TRBV6-4 and J is TRBJ2-3, with TRBD2 matching 9 bases. The CDR3 spans 17 residues. CDR1 and CDR2 from the germline V gene are MRHNA and SNTAGT. The J segment lost 5 bases and the V segment lost 0 bases, leaving 9 bases of the junction unmatched. The CDR3 nucleotides are TGTGCCAGCAGTGACTCGAGCGGCGGGGGGGCCGGAGATACGCAGTATTTT. Translating it yields CASSDSSGGGAGDTQYF.

This chain joins TRBV19 and TRBJ1-1; 9 nucleotides line up with TRBD1. The V gene end was trimmed by 3 bases and the J gene end by 3 bases; junction bases not matched to a gene: 5. Germline CDR1 is LNHDA and CDR2 is SQIVND (reference sequence). The CDR3 is 15 residues long. The CDR3 DNA follows: TGTGCCAGTAGTATGGGGGACAGGGTGTACACTGAAGCTTTCTTT. It yields the protein CASSMGDRVYTEAFF.

V usage is TRBV27 and J usage is TRBJ1-6, with D perhaps matching TRBD1 (5 bases). Trimming removed 5 bases at V and 4 bases at J, with 18 bases between. The CDR3 sequence is 17 residues long. Looked up from germline, CDR1 is MNHEY and CDR2 is SMNVEV (reference sequence). The DNA of the CDR3 is TGTGCCAGCAGTATAAAGGGGCGGTGGGGATATAATTCACCCCTCCACTTT. As protein: CASSIKGRWGYNSPLHF.

The V call is TRBV5-8, the J call TRBJ2-7, with TRBD1 matching over 8 bases. Germline assignment: CDR1 SGHTS and CDR2 YDEGEE. This CDR3 contains 16 residues. V shed 0 bases, J shed 1 base, and the junction held 6 bases outside the gene matches. Written as DNA, the CDR3 is TGTGCCAGCAGCTTGGTCAGGGGGCAAATATCCTACGAGCAGTACTTC. It codes for CASSLVRGQISYEQYF.